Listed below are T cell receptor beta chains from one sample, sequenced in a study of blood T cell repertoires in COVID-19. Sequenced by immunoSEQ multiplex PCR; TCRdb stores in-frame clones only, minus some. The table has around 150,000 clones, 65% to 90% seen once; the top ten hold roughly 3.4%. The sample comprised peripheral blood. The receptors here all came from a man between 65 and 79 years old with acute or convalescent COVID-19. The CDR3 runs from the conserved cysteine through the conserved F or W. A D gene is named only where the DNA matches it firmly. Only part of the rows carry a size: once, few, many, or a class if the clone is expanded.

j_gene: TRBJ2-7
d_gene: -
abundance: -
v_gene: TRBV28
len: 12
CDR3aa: CASRGGAYEQYF
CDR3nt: TGTGCCAGCAGGGGGGGAGCCTACGAGCAGTACTTC

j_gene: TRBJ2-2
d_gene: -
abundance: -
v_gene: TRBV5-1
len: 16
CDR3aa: CASSLEGGLNTGELFF
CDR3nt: TGCGCCAGCAGCTTGGAGGGGGGACTAAACACCGGGGAGCTGTTTTTT

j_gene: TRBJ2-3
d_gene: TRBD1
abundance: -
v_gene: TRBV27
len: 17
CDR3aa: CASSLSGTGGGTDTQYF
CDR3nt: TGTGCCAGCAGTTTGTCCGGGACAGGGGGCGGCACAGATACGCAGTATTTT

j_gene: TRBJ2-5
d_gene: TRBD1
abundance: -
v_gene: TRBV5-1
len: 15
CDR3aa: CASSTQGQGAKTQYF
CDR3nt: TGCGCCAGCAGCACACAGGGACAGGGGGCAAAGACCCAGTACTTC

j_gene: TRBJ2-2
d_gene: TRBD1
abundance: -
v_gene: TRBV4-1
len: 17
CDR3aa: CASSQDVPRGQTGELFF
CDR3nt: TGCGCCAGCAGCCAAGATGTGCCCAGGGGGCAGACCGGGGAGCTGTTTTTT

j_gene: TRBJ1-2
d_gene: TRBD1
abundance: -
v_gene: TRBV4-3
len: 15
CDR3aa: CASSQEEGQAYGYTF
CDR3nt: TGCGCCAGCAGCCAAGAGGAAGGACAGGCATATGGCTACACCTTC

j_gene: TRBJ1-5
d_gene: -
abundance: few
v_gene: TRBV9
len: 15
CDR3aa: CASSASINSNQPQHF
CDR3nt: TGTGCCAGCAGCGCCTCTATAAATAGCAATCAGCCCCAGCATTTT

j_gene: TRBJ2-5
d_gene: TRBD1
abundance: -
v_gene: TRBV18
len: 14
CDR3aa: CASSPTDRQETQYF
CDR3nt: TGTGCCAGCTCACCTACGGACAGGCAAGAGACCCAGTACTTC

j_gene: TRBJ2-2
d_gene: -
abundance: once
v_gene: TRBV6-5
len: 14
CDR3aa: CASSPGGYTGELFF
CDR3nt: TGTGCCAGCAGTCCTGGAGGATACACCGGGGAGCTGTTTTTT

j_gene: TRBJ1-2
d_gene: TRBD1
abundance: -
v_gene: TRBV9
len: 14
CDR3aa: CASSVTGQGVDYTF
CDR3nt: TGTGCCAGCAGCGTTACTGGACAGGGGGTAGACTACACCTTC